Listed below are T cell receptor beta chains from one sample, sequenced in a study of T-cell memory formation after mild COVID-19. From the 5' RACE reads, TCRdb called clonotypes with MiXCR, one entry per CDR3 protein. The profile shows about 290,000 distinct CDR3 sequences, approximately 15% of them singletons. Source material: PBMCs or a T cell subset sorted from them (not recorded which). The receptor set was obtained from a man aged 18 to 30 who had mild COVID-19 (a few samples of this study predate the infection). Cell type and time point are not known. The CDR3 runs from the conserved cysteine through the conserved F or W. The D gene is left open where the match is weak. Clone size appears in some rows only: once, few, many, or a class for an expanded clone.

d_call	v_call	clone_size	j_call	cdr3_nt	cdr3_aa
TRBD1	TRBV14	few	TRBJ2-1	TGTGCCAGCAGCCTTTTACAGGGGGCCTCCTACAATGAGCAGTTCTTC	CASSLLQGASYNEQFF
TRBD2	TRBV7-3	many	TRBJ2-2	TGTGCCAGCAGCCCCCCGGGGGGAAACACCGGGGAGCTGTTTTTT	CASSPPGGNTGELFF
-	TRBV6-2/TRBV6-3	few	TRBJ2-1	TGTGCCTCAACCGGGACGGAGTACAATGAGCAGTTCTTC	CASTGTEYNEQFF
-	TRBV5-1	-	TRBJ1-5	TGCGCCAGCAGCTTGTTGGGAGATCAGCCCCAGCATTTT	CASSLLGDQPQHF
-	TRBV20-1	-	TRBJ2-1	TGCAGTGCTAGAGATCTCGTGGGTGCCTCCTACAATGAGCAGTTCTTC	CSARDLVGASYNEQFF
-	TRBV18	few	TRBJ2-3	TGTGCCAGCTCACTCGGGATCTCAACTAGCACAGATACGCAGTATTTT	CASSLGISTSTDTQYF
-	TRBV3-1	-	TRBJ2-3	TGTGCCAGCAGCCCCCAGTGGGCCGGGGGCGGGACAGATACGCAGTATTTT	CASSPQWAGGGTDTQYF
TRBD1	TRBV15	-	TRBJ2-3	TGTGCCATCAGCAGCGGAACAGGGGCAGATACGCAGTATTTT	CAISSGTGADTQYF
TRBD2	TRBV20-1	-	TRBJ2-5	TGCAGTGCTCCCGGGAGGGGCTTCGAGACCCAGTACTTC	CSAPGRGFETQYF
TRBD2	TRBV7-9	-	TRBJ2-7	TGTGCCAGCAGCGTTAGCGGGGGGATCCAAGGCGAGCAGTACTTC	CASSVSGGIQGEQYF
-	TRBV11-2	-	TRBJ2-3	TGTGCCAGCAGCCGGGGCTCGCCCCGCACAGATACGCAGTATTTT	CASSRGSPRTDTQYF
-	TRBV9	-	TRBJ1-1	TGTGCCAGCAGCGTAGGGGGCCCGGAGACTGAAGCTTTCTTT	CASSVGGPETEAFF
-	TRBV7-2	few	TRBJ2-7	TGTGCCAGCAGCTCGCAGAGGGGGGACTACGAGCAGTACTTC	CASSSQRGDYEQYF
-	TRBV7-6	-	TRBJ2-5	TGTGCCAGCAGCTTGTCGGTCGACGGACTGCATGAGACCCAGTACTTC	CASSLSVDGLHETQYF
TRBD1	TRBV18	few	TRBJ2-5	TGTGCCAGCTCACCACTCGGGACAGGTCAAGAGACCCAGTACTTC	CASSPLGTGQETQYF
-	TRBV6-2/TRBV6-3	-	TRBJ2-7	TGTGCCAGCAGCTTGGGGGTGCGGGAGCAGTACTTC	CASSLGVREQYF
TRBD1	TRBV7-8	-	TRBJ1-2	TGTGCCAGCAGCGTTGGGACAGCTAACTATGGCTACACCTTC	CASSVGTANYGYTF
-	TRBV6-7	few	TRBJ2-3	TGTGCCAGCGGAGGGGGGGAGATGGATACGCAGTATTTT	CASGGGEMDTQYF
-	TRBV28	few	TRBJ2-1	TGTGCCAGCAGTTTCGGCAGCCAACCCCAGTTCTTC	CASSFGSQPQFF
-	TRBV15	-	TRBJ2-1	TGTGCCACCAGCAGAGCCGGAAAGCAGTTCTTC	CATSRAGKQFF
-	TRBV12-3/TRBV12-4	many	TRBJ2-5	TGTGCCAGCAGTTTAACTAGCAGGGAGACCCAGTACTTC	CASSLTSRETQYF
TRBD2	TRBV5-4	-	TRBJ2-3	TGTGCCAGCAGCTTGGATATCCCTAGCGGGGTGAGGACAGATACGCAGTATTTT	CASSLDIPSGVRTDTQYF
TRBD1	TRBV30	many	TRBJ2-7	TGTGCCTGGAGTGCCGGACAGGGGGCGATAGGATCCTACGAGCAGTACTTC	CAWSAGQGAIGSYEQYF
-	TRBV5-1	few	TRBJ2-3	TGCGCCAGCAGCTTGCCCATTTCGGAAGATACGCAGTATTTT	CASSLPISEDTQYF
-	TRBV7-9	many	TRBJ2-1	TGTGCCAGCAGCCTGGGCGTCGGTAATGAGCAGTTCTTC	CASSLGVGNEQFF
-	TRBV7-9	-	TRBJ1-1	TGTGCCAGCAGCTTAGGAACCAGTGAAGCTTTCTTT	CASSLGTSEAFF
TRBD1	TRBV7-2	-	TRBJ2-3	TGTGCCAGCAGCTCGACCGCGGGGACAGGGTGGACAGATACGCAGTATTTT	CASSSTAGTGWTDTQYF
-	TRBV12-3/TRBV12-4	many	TRBJ2-1	TGTGCCAGCAGTTTAGCCGGCGCCAATGAGCAGTTCTTC	CASSLAGANEQFF
TRBD1	TRBV11-3	-	TRBJ2-5	TGTGCCAGCAGCTGGGGACAGAGCCCAGGGGAGACCCAGTACTTC	CASSWGQSPGETQYF
-	TRBV11-2	few	TRBJ2-2	TGTGCCAGCAGCTCCCAGGGTCTGGACACCGGGGAGCTGTTTTTT	CASSSQGLDTGELFF
-	TRBV7-2	-	TRBJ1-2	TGTGCCAGCAGCTTAGACAGGGCTCCCTATGGCTACACCTTC	CASSLDRAPYGYTF
TRBD1	TRBV6-2/TRBV6-3	-	TRBJ2-2	TGTGCCAGCAGTTATGCGGGCAGGGGGTACACCGGGGAGCTGTTTTTT	CASSYAGRGYTGELFF
-	TRBV27	-	TRBJ1-5	TGTGCCAGCAGTTTATCGGGGGAAAATCAGCCCCAGCATTTT	CASSLSGENQPQHF
TRBD1	TRBV20-1	many	TRBJ1-5	TGCAGTGCGAGAAGACAGGGTGTGGGCAATCAGCCCCAGCATTTT	CSARRQGVGNQPQHF